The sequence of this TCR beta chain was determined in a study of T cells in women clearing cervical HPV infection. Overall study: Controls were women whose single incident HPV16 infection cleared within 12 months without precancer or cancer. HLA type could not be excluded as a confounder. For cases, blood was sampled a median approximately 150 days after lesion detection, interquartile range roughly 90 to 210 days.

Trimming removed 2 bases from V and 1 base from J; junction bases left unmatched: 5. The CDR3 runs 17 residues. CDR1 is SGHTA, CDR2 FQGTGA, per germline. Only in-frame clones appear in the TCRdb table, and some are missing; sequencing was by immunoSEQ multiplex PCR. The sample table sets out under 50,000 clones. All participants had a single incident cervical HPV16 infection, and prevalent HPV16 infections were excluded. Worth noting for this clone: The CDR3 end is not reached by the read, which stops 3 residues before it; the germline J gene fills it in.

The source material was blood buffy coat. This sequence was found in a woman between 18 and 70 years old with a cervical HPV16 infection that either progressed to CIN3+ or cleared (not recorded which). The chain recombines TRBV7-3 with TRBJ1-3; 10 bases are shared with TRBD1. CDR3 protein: CASSLVGDRGSGNTIYF. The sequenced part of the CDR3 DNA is TGTGCCAGCAGCTTAGTGGGGGACAGGGGATCTGGAAACACC.